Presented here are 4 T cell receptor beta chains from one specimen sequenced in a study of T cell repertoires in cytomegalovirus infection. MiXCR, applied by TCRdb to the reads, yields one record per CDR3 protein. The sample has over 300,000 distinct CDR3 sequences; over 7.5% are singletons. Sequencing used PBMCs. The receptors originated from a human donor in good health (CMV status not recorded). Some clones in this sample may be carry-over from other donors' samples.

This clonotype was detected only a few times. DNA of the CDR3: TGTGCCAGTAGTATGGGGGACACTGAAGCTTTCTTT. Residues: CASSMGDTEAFF. The V gene is TRBV19, the J gene TRBJ1-1, with a possible D match to TRBD1 (5 bases). Per the germline V gene, CDR1 is LNHDA and CDR2 is SQIVND (reference sequence). The CDR3 length is 12 residues. The V end lost 3 bases, the J end lost 3 bases, and 5 bases lay between the germline ends.

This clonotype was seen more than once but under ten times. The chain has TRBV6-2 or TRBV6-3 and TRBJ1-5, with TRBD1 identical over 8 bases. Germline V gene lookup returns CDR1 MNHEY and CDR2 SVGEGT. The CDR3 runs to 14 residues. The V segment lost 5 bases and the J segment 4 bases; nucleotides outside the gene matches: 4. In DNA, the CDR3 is TGTGCCAGCAGTCAGGACAGGGATAATCAGCCCCAGCATTTT. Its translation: CASSQDRDNQPQHF.

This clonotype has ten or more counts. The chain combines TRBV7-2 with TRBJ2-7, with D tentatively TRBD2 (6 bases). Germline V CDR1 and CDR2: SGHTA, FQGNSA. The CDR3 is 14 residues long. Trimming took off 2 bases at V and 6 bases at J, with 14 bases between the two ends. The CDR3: CASSLRGGLFEQYF. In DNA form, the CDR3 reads TGTGCCAGCAGCTTAAGGGGAGGACTTTTCGAGCAGTACTTC.

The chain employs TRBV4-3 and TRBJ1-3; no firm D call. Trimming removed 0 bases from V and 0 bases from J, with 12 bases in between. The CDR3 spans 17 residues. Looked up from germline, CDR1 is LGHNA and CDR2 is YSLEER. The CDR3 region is CASSQEARISSGNTIYF. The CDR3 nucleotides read TGCGCCAGCAGCCAAGAAGCCAGGATCAGCTCTGGAAACACCATATATTTT.